These 19 T cell receptor beta chains came from one sample sequenced in a study of neoadjuvant anti-PD-1 for oral cavity cancer. Generated by immunoSEQ multiplex PCR, the TCRdb table keeps only in-frame clones and is missing some. This sample has fewer than 20,000 clones, with approximately 70% found just once. Sample: PBMCs, taken before nivolumab (anti-PD-1) treatment. Source of these receptors: a person aged 35 to 85 with oral cavity squamous cell carcinoma.

The chain links TRBV7-2 to TRBJ1-5; perhaps TRBD1 as D (5 bases). Germline CDR1 and CDR2: SGHTA and FQGNSA. The CDR3 has 13 residues. Trimming left V 5 bases short and J 7 bases short, with 12 bases between. The CDR3 reads CASSRDRGQPQHF. For the CDR3, the DNA is TGTGCCAGCAGCCGAGATCGGGGGCAGCCCCAGCATTTT.

There are a few counts of this clone. This rearrangement joins TRBV7-9 to TRBJ2-3; 11 bases match TRBD2. This CDR3 has 18 amino acids. The V segment lost 5 bases and the J segment 1 base; nucleotides outside the gene matches: 11. The germline gives CDR1 SEHNR, CDR2 FQNEAQ (reference sequence). The CDR3, as DNA: TGTGCCAGCAGCCCCCCCTTCCGACTAGCGGGACGCACAGATACGCAGTATTTT. As protein: CASSPPFRLAGRTDTQYF.

This chain links TRBV6-5 with TRBJ2-7, with TRBD2 identical over 7 bases. Trimming took 6 bases from V and 0 from J; bases not matched to a gene: 8. The CDR3 loop spans 15 amino acids. Germline CDR1 is MNHEY and CDR2 is SVGAGI. This CDR3 reads CASSLAGPSSYEQYF. Here the CDR3 DNA reads TGTGCCAGCAGCTTAGCGGGCCCGAGCTCCTACGAGCAGTACTTC.

The chain employs TRBV11-2 and TRBJ2-7; 10 bases agree with TRBD2. Unmatched junction bases numbered 15, after V lost 5 bases and J lost 5 bases. Per the germline V gene, CDR1 is SGHAT and CDR2 is FQNNGV. This CDR3 comprises 17 residues. The CDR3 nucleotides read TGTGCCAGCAGCCCGAGACTCAGCGGGAGGGCCGTCCACGAGCAGTACTTC. Encoded protein: CASSPRLSGRAVHEQYF. The whole variable domain, remainder taken from reference TRBV11-2 and TRBJ2-7, is EAGVAQSPRYKIIEKRQSVAFWCNPISGHATLYWYQQILGQGPKLLIQFQNNGVVDDSQLPKDRFSAERLKGVDSTLKIQPAKLEDSAVYLCASSPRLSGRAVHEQYFGPGTRLTVT.

The genes are TRBV6-6 and TRBJ1-1; D is undetermined. V lost 5 bases to trimming and J lost 3 bases, with 10 bases between them. Germline CDR1 reads MNHNY; CDR2 reads SVGAGI (reference sequence). The CDR3 sequence is 13 residues long. The CDR3 sequence is CASSTTGHTEAFF. The CDR3 DNA follows: TGTGCCAGCAGTACAACTGGGCACACTGAAGCTTTCTTT.

The chain carries TRBV7-3 and TRBJ2-5; TRBD2 agrees at 8 bases. The germline CDR1 and CDR2 sequences are SGHTA and FQGTGA. Losses at the gene ends were 5 bases for V and 5 bases for J; bases not matched to a gene: 13. CDR3 length: 16 amino acids. The CDR3 region is CASSQMAGGGWETQYF. As DNA, the CDR3 is TGTGCCAGCAGCCAGATGGCGGGAGGAGGATGGGAGACCCAGTACTTC.

This clone appeared a single time. The V call is TRBV5-1, the J call TRBJ2-1, with 7 nucleotides matching TRBD2. V trimming: 1 base; J trimming: 9 bases; junction bases outside the gene matches: 10. Germline V gene sequence: CDR1 SGHRS, CDR2 YFSETQ. The CDR3 is 15 amino acids. The CDR3 here is CASSLSGGGGGEQFF. The CDR3 coding sequence is TGCGCCAGCAGCTTGAGCGGCGGGGGAGGCGGTGAGCAGTTCTTC.

This sequence joins TRBV27 and TRBJ1-5, with TRBD1 identical over 7 bases. V lost 6 bases, J lost 1 base, and 6 bases stayed unmatched. Germline V gene lookup returns CDR1 MNHEY and CDR2 SMNVEV (reference sequence). This CDR3 contains 15 residues. Written as DNA, the CDR3 is TGTGCCAGCAGAACCCAGGGACAGAGCAATCAGCCCCAGCATTTT. Its translation: CASRTQGQSNQPQHF.

The J gene is TRBJ1-2, the V gene TRBV18; TRBD1 might be the D (5 bases). The germline V gene has CDR1 KGHSH and CDR2 LQKENI. The CDR3 spans 16 residues. Trimming removed 3 bases at V and 6 bases at J, with 20 bases between. The CDR3 coding sequence is TGTGCCAGCTCACCTACAGTCGAAGTGCGGGGGGATGGCTACACCTTC. It codes for CASSPTVEVRGDGYTF.

The J gene is TRBJ2-2, the V gene TRBV11-3, with TRBD2 matching over 8 bases. This CDR3 spans 15 amino acids. The trim removed 5 bases at V and 0 bases at J, leaving 2 bases unmatched. In germline, CDR1 is SGHNT, CDR2 YENEEA. CDR3 in amino acids: CASSPGGANTGELFF. In nucleotides, the CDR3 is TGTGCCAGCAGCCCCGGGGGGGCGAACACCGGGGAGCTGTTTTTT.

The DNA of the CDR3 is TGTGCCAGCAGTTTAATAACATCGAGGGACGGCTACACCTTC. Translated: CASSLITSRDGYTF. The chain links TRBV28 to TRBJ1-2; D is perhaps TRBD1 (5 bases). The CDR3 has 14 residues. Germline V gene data show CDR1 as MDHEN and CDR2 as SYDVKM. Trimming stripped 2 bases from V and 8 bases from J, with 15 bases between.

This chain connects TRBV6-1 to TRBJ2-1; D call uncertain. CDR3 size: 13 residues. Between the trimmed V and J ends, which lost 1 base and 7 bases, there was a span of 8 bases. Germline lookup yields CDR1 MNHNS and CDR2 SASEGT. DNA of the CDR3: TGTGCCAGCAGTGAAGTCCCTAATAATGAGCAGTTCTTC. This sequence encodes CASSEVPNNEQFF.

The J gene is TRBJ2-1, the V gene TRBV4-2; the D call may be TRBD1 or TRBD2 (5 bases each). The CDR3 contains 13 residues. Germline V gene data show CDR1 as LGHNA and CDR2 as YNFKEQ. The germline V and J ends were trimmed by 4 bases and 3 bases, with 7 bases remaining between them. The CDR3 DNA reads TGTGCCAGCAGCCTGGGACGCTACAATGAGCAGTTCTTC. This translates into CASSLGRYNEQFF.

This clone occurred a few times. The CDR3 coding sequence is TGTGCCTGGAGTAGGGGGAAAACTGAAGCTTTCTTT. Residues: CAWSRGKTEAFF. The chain carries TRBV30 and TRBJ1-1; a weak D match, TRBD1 (6 bases). Deletions cut 2 bases from V and 5 bases from J, with 9 bases between. The CDR3 is 12 residues long. The V gene's germline CDR1 is GTSNPN and CDR2 SVGIG (reference sequence).

This clone was recorded only once. In nucleotides, the CDR3 is TGTGCCAGTAGGGGTAGACTAGCGGGACTACTTGGTTGGGAGACCCAGTACTTC. This codes for CASRGRLAGLLGWETQYF. The chain combines TRBV19 with TRBJ2-5, with 11 positions matching TRBD2. In germline, CDR1 is LNHDA, CDR2 SQIVND (reference sequence). CDR3 length: 18 residues. With 6 bases clipped from V and 5 bases from J, the junction kept 17 bases outside the gene matches. The full variable domain, in which reference TRBV19 and TRBJ2-5 provide the parts outside the CDR3, is DGGITQSPKYLFRKEGQNVTLSCEQNLNHDAMYWYRQDPGQGLRLIYYSQIVNDFQKGDIAEGYSVSREKKESFPLTVTSAQKNPTAFYLCASRGRLAGLLGWETQYFGPGTRLLVL.

The V and J genes are TRBV6-5 and TRBJ2-3; no definite D call. The CDR3 is made up of 12 amino acids. Trimming took off 5 bases at V and 0 bases at J, with 3 bases between the two ends. Germline CDR1 MNHEY, CDR2 SVGAGI. Here the CDR3 reads CASSPSTDTQYF. In DNA form, the CDR3 reads TGTGCCAGCAGTCCCAGCACAGATACGCAGTATTTT.

This clone occurred a few times. The V gene is TRBV28, the J gene TRBJ2-1; 14 bases align to TRBD2. CDR1 is MDHEN, CDR2 SYDVKM, per germline. The CDR3 covers 14 residues. After removal of 10 bases from V and 10 bases from J, the junction contained 9 bases not matched to a gene. CDR3 in amino acids: CATGGLAGVGEQFF. The CDR3 nucleotides read TGTGCCACCGGGGGACTAGCGGGAGTAGGGGAGCAGTTCTTC.

This clone was counted a few times. The V gene is TRBV5-1, the J gene TRBJ1-1; D possibly corresponds to TRBD1 (5 bases). V gave up 3 bases and J gave up 5 bases, with 11 bases separating them. Germline values: CDR1 SGHRS, CDR2 YFSETQ. CDR3 length equals 13 residues. This CDR3 reads CASSSQGGTEAFF. The CDR3, as DNA: TGCGCCAGCAGCTCTCAGGGAGGGACTGAAGCTTTCTTT.

The chain joins TRBV28 to TRBJ2-7, with a possible D match to TRBD1 (5 bases). V was shortened by 1 base and J by 4 bases, with 14 bases between the two germline ends. The germline gives CDR1 MDHEN, CDR2 SYDVKM. The CDR3 consists of 15 residues. In nucleotides, the CDR3 is TGTGCCAGCAGTTTATATACCAGGGTAGGTTACGAGCAGTACTTC. Protein: CASSLYTRVGYEQYF.